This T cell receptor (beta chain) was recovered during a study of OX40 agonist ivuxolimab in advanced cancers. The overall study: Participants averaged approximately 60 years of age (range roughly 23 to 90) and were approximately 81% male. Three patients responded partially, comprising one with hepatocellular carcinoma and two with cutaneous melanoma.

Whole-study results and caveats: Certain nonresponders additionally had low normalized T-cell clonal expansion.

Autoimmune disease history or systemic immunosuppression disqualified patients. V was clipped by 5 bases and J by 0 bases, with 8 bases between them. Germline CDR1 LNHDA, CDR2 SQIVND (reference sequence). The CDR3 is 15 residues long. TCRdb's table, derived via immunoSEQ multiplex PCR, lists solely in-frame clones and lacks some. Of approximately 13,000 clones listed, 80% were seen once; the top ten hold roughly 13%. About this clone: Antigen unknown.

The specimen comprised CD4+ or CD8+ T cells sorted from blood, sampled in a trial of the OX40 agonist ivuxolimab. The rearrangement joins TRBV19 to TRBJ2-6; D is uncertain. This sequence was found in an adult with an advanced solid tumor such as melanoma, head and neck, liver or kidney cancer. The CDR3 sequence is CASSVGLSGANVLTF. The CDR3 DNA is TGTGCCAGTAGTGTTGGCCTCTCTGGGGCCAACGTCCTGACTTTC.